What follows are 26 T cell receptor beta chains derived from one specimen sequenced in a study of control samples from healthy donors and cancer patients. The table came from immunoSEQ multiplex PCR; TCRdb's copy has only in-frame clones and leaves some out. The data show about 86,000 clones, with 90% to 95% seen just once and about 1.5% held by the top ten. The sequenced material came from blood. The receptors come from a woman between 25 and 40 years old in good health.

This clone appeared once. The rearrangement joins TRBV12-5 to TRBJ1-5; D is possibly TRBD1 (5 bases). Trimming removed 8 bases at V and 0 bases at J, with 11 bases between. This CDR3 contains 14 residues. The V gene's germline CDR1 is LGHNT and CDR2 FRNRAP. The CDR3 DNA reads TGTGCTAGTTTAGAGGGGACTAGCAATCAGCCCCAGCATTTT. It encodes CASLEGTSNQPQHF. The complete variable domain, with remaining parts taken from reference TRBV12-5 and TRBJ1-5, reads DARVTQTPRHKVTEMGQEVTMRCQPILGHNTVFWYRQTMMQGLELLAYFRNRAPLDDSGMPKDRFSAEMPDATLATLKIQPSEPRDSAVYFCASLEGTSNQPQHFGDGTRLSIL.

The rearrangement uses TRBV6-5 and TRBJ2-7; 7 nucleotides line up with TRBD2. Germline CDR1 MNHEY, CDR2 SVGAGI. The CDR3 spans 14 residues. After removal of 2 bases from V and 2 bases from J, the junction contained 3 bases not matched to a gene. CDR3 sequence reads: CASSYEREPYEQYF. The CDR3 nucleotides are TGTGCCAGCAGTTACGAGCGGGAACCCTACGAGCAGTACTTC.

The chain uses TRBV5-1 and TRBJ2-1; TRBD1 aligns across 9 bases. The CDR3 is 16 amino acids. The V segment lost 4 bases and the J segment 6 bases; nucleotides outside the gene matches: 11. The germline CDR1 and CDR2 sequences are SGHRS and YFSETQ. The CDR3 region has the DNA TGCGCCAGCAGCACAATCCGGGACAGGGTTTTCAATGAGCAGTTCTTC. It encodes CASSTIRDRVFNEQFF.

The genes are TRBV6-2 or TRBV6-3 and TRBJ2-3, with D maybe TRBD1 (5 bases). This CDR3 is 17 amino acids long. Germline V gene data show CDR1 as MNHEY and CDR2 as SVGEGT. The V end lost 0 bases, the J end lost 0 bases, and 13 bases lay between the germline ends. The CDR3 nucleotides read TGTGCCAGCAGTTACTCGTTCCCCCCAGGGAGCACAGATACGCAGTATTTT. This codes for CASSYSFPPGSTDTQYF.

The gene calls are TRBV27 and TRBJ2-6; D may correspond to TRBD1 or TRBD2 (5 bases each). Germline V lookup: CDR1 MNHEY, CDR2 SMNVEV (reference sequence). CDR3 size: 15 residues. Trimming pared 4 bases from V and 4 bases from J, leaving 11 bases between. CDR3 coding DNA: TGTGCCAGCAGTTCCCCGGGGACCGGGGCCAACGTCCTGACTTTC. Translating gives CASSSPGTGANVLTF.

This rearrangement joins TRBV10-3 to TRBJ2-2, with D possibly TRBD1 on 5 matching bases. The V and J ends lost 4 bases and 1 base respectively, with 10 bases between them. The CDR3 covers 15 residues. Germline V CDR1 and CDR2: ENHRY, SYGVKD. The CDR3 here is CAISVITGNTGELFF. In DNA form, the CDR3 reads TGTGCCATCAGTGTGATAACAGGGAACACCGGGGAGCTGTTTTTT.

The chain employs TRBV6-6 and TRBJ2-7; 9 positions agree with TRBD2. CDR1 is MNHNY, CDR2 SVGAGI, per germline (reference sequence). V was pared by 6 bases and J by 4 bases, with 1 base of the junction left unmatched. The CDR3 has 12 amino acids. CDR3 sequence reads: CASRLAGYEQYF. The CDR3 DNA reads as TGTGCCAGCAGGCTAGCGGGATACGAGCAGTACTTC.

The V and J genes are TRBV6-5 and TRBJ1-1; TRBD1 is a possible D gene (5 bases). This CDR3 has 14 amino acids. CDR1 MNHEY and CDR2 SVGAGI come from the germline V gene. Trimming removed 11 bases from V and 4 bases from J, with 20 bases in between. As DNA, the CDR3 is TGTGCCTACCGAGGGGCCACAGCAAGCACTGAAGCTTTCTTT. Its protein is CAYRGATASTEAFF.

The V call is TRBV2, the J call TRBJ2-7; 8 bases are a match to TRBD1. Germline values: CDR1 SNHLY, CDR2 FYNNEI. Trimming cost V 2 bases and J 6 bases; bases outside gene matches: 3. The length of the CDR3 is 13 residues. This CDR3 is CASSESQGVEQYF. As DNA, the CDR3 is TGTGCCAGCAGTGAATCACAGGGGGTCGAGCAGTACTTC.

The gene calls are TRBV4-1 and TRBJ2-7; 14 nucleotides line up with TRBD2. The CDR3 spans 16 residues. Losses at the gene ends were 2 bases for V and 5 bases for J; bases not matched to a gene: 5. Germline loops: CDR1 MGHRA, CDR2 YSYEKL. The CDR3 region has the DNA TGCGCCAGCAGCCAAAAAGGGACTAGCGGGAGTAACGAGCAGTACTTC. Protein sequence: CASSQKGTSGSNEQYF.

This chain uses TRBV3-1 (or the pseudogene TRBV3-2) with TRBJ2-1, with D perhaps matching TRBD1 (5 bases). V was trimmed by 5 bases and J by 3 bases, leaving 11 bases between them. The germline CDR1 and CDR2 sequences are LGHDT and YNNKEL (reference sequence). This CDR3 region has 14 residues. This CDR3 reads CASSLNQGYNEQFF. DNA of the CDR3: TGTGCCAGCAGCTTAAACCAGGGCTACAATGAGCAGTTCTTC.

V is TRBV19 and J is TRBJ1-6; no reliable D call. The CDR3 extends over 15 amino acids. CDR1 is LNHDA, CDR2 SQIVND, per germline (reference sequence). The V and J ends lost 4 bases and 9 bases respectively, with 16 bases between them. The CDR3 reads CASSTARSAGSPLHF. For the CDR3, the DNA is TGTGCCAGTAGTACTGCTAGGTCAGCCGGTTCACCCCTCCACTTT.

This chain connects TRBV10-3 to TRBJ2-7; D gene unclear. CDR3 length: 12 residues. Germline V gives CDR1 ENHRY, CDR2 SYGVKD. V was trimmed by 11 bases and J by 3 bases, leaving 14 bases between them. The CDR3 loop is CAVTTPSYEQYF. The CDR3 DNA sequence: TGTGCCGTCACCACCCCGAGCTACGAGCAGTACTTC.

The rearrangement links TRBV5-4 to TRBJ2-2, with 10 bases matching TRBD1. Germline V CDR1 and CDR2: SGHNT, YYREEE (reference sequence). Trimming removed 4 bases from V and 3 bases from J; junction bases left unmatched: 6. This CDR3 is built from 16 residues. Written as DNA, the CDR3 is TGTGCCAGCAGCCGAGGACAGGGGGGTTACACCGGGGAGCTGTTTTTT. Translating gives CASSRGQGGYTGELFF.

The chain recombines TRBV13 with TRBJ2-1, with 9 positions matching TRBD1. Germline loops: CDR1 PRHDT, CDR2 FYEKMQ (reference sequence). This CDR3 has 15 amino acids. V trimming: 1 base; J trimming: 6 bases; junction bases outside the gene matches: 4. For the CDR3, the DNA is TGTGCCAGCAGCTTAGAGCCGACAGGGGGCAATGAGCAGTTCTTC. This codes for CASSLEPTGGNEQFF.

This clone was detected a few times. The chain is built from TRBV19 and TRBJ1-5; TRBD1 might be the D (5 bases). CDR3 length equals 13 residues. The germline V and J ends were trimmed by 5 bases and 6 bases, with 11 bases remaining between them. Germline lookup yields CDR1 LNHDA and CDR2 SQIVND (reference sequence). This CDR3 reads CASSRGMRQPQHF. CDR3 in DNA: TGTGCCAGTAGTCGGGGGATGCGTCAGCCCCAGCATTTT. The whole variable domain, filled in from reference TRBV19 and TRBJ1-5, reads DGGITQSPKYLFRKEGQNVTLSCEQNLNHDAMYWYRQDPGQGLRLIYYSQIVNDFQKGDIAEGYSVSREKKESFPLTVTSAQKNPTAFYLCASSRGMRQPQHFGDGTRLSIL.

V is TRBV18 and J is TRBJ1-1; possible D gene TRBD1, 5 bases. CDR3 length: 14 residues. Germline CDR1 is KGHSH and CDR2 is LQKENI. V gave up 3 bases and J gave up 2 bases, with 10 bases separating them. CDR3 protein: CASSPQGRNTEAFF. The DNA of the CDR3 is TGTGCCAGCTCACCCCAGGGCAGAAACACTGAAGCTTTCTTT. The full variable domain, in which reference TRBV18 and TRBJ1-1 provide the parts outside the CDR3, is NAGVMQNPRHLVRRRGQEARLRCSPMKGHSHVYWYRQLPEEGLKFMVYLQKENIIDESGMPKERFSAEFPKEGPSILRIQQVVRGDSAAYFCASSPQGRNTEAFFGQGTRLTVV.

The chain is built from TRBV7-9 and TRBJ1-1, with D perhaps matching TRBD1 (6 bases). V lost 5 bases to trimming and J lost 1 base, with 11 bases between them. CDR1 and CDR2 (germline): SEHNR, FQNEAQ (reference sequence). The CDR3 runs to 14 residues. CDR3 amino acids: CASSTKGGNTEAFF. Written as DNA, the CDR3 is TGTGCCAGCAGCACAAAAGGGGGGAACACTGAAGCTTTCTTT.

This chain joins TRBV28 and TRBJ2-7, with 9 bases lining up with TRBD1. Germline V gene lookup returns CDR1 MDHEN and CDR2 SYDVKM. CDR3 length: 15 residues. Trimming removed 6 bases from V and 2 bases from J; junction bases left unmatched: 8. Written as DNA, the CDR3 is TGTGCCAGCAGCCTAATCCGGGACAGGGCCTACGAGCAGTACTTC. Amino acid sequence: CASSLIRDRAYEQYF.

The rearrangement joins TRBV5-4 to TRBJ1-1, with 7 bases that match TRBD1. CDR3 length: 14 residues. CDR1 is SGHNT and CDR2 is YYREEE in the germline V gene (reference sequence). Unmatched junction bases numbered 3, after V lost 4 bases and J lost 0 bases. The CDR3 DNA reads as TGTGCCAGCAGCCTTGGGACAGTGAACACTGAAGCTTTCTTT. Translating it yields CASSLGTVNTEAFF. The entire variable domain, with the rest obtained from reference TRBV5-4 and TRBJ1-1, is as follows: ETGVTQSPTHLIKTRGQQVTLRCSSQSGHNTVSWYQQALGQGPQFIFQYYREEENGRGNFPPRFSGLQFPNYSSELNVNALELDDSALYLCASSLGTVNTEAFFGQGTRLTVV.

The chain combines TRBV6-1 with TRBJ1-3; D gene ambiguous. Germline-derived CDR1 and CDR2 are MNHNS and SASEGT. The CDR3 has 15 residues. Trimming removed 2 bases at V and 0 bases at J, with 8 bases between. The CDR3 protein is CASSELRPSGNTIYF. CDR3 DNA: TGTGCCAGCAGTGAATTGCGTCCCTCTGGAAACACCATATATTTT.

V usage is TRBV2 and J usage is TRBJ1-1, with no clear D. The V gene lost 7 bases and the J gene lost 1 base, with 13 bases spanning the gap. Germline V lookup: CDR1 SNHLY, CDR2 FYNNEI. The CDR3 covers 14 residues. Here the CDR3 reads CASTDRVGNTEAFF. The DNA of the CDR3 is TGTGCCAGCACCGATCGGGTAGGGAACACTGAAGCTTTCTTT.

This chain uses TRBV6-5 with TRBJ1-2; D ambiguous. The CDR3 loop spans 12 amino acids. Trimming took 4 bases from V and 7 from J, leaving 10 bases between them. Germline V CDR1 and CDR2: MNHEY, SVGAGI. The CDR3: CASSSPSSGYTF. CDR3 DNA: TGTGCCAGCAGTTCACCTAGCTCTGGCTACACCTTC.

This chain links TRBV3-1 (or the pseudogene TRBV3-2) with TRBJ2-6; D call uncertain. The CDR3 contains 15 residues. Germline V lookup: CDR1 LGHDT, CDR2 YNNKEL (reference sequence). V dropped 5 bases and J dropped 0 bases, with 8 bases sitting between them. The CDR3 sequence: CASSDIGSGANVLTF. The CDR3 region has the DNA TGTGCCAGCAGCGACATCGGCTCTGGGGCCAACGTCCTGACTTTC.

This rearrangement joins TRBV28 to TRBJ1-5; TRBD1 might be the D (6 bases). The CDR3 sequence is 15 residues long. Looked up from germline, CDR1 is MDHEN and CDR2 is SYDVKM. V was pared by 4 bases and J by 3 bases, with 13 bases between. The CDR3 here is CASSSPQGPNQPQHF. The DNA for the CDR3 is TGTGCCAGCAGTTCCCCACAGGGCCCCAATCAGCCCCAGCATTTT.

A single count supports this clone. The rearrangement uses TRBV5-1 and TRBJ1-4, with D perhaps TRBD1 (6 bases). V lost 0 bases and J 8 bases, leaving 14 bases between the germline ends. The V gene's germline CDR1 is SGHRS and CDR2 YFSETQ. The CDR3 runs 15 residues. The CDR3 nucleotides read TGCGCCAGCAGCTTGGCGCAGGGGCCGGAGGAAAAACTGTTTTTT. Translation gives CASSLAQGPEEKLFF.